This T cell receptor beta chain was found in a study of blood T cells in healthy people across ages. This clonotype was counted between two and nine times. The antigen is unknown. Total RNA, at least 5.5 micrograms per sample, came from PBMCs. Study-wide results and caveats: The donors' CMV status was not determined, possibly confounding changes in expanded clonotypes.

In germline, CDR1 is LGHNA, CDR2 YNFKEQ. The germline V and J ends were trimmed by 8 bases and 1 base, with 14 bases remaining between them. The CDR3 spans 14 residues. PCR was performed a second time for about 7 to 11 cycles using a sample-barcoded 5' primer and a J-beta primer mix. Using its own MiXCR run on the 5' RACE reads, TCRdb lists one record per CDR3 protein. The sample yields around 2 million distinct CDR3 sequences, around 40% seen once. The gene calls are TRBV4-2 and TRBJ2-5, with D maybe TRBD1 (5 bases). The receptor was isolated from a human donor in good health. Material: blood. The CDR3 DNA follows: TGTGCCAGCGCCCGGATGGGGCCCCAAGAGACCCAGTACTTC. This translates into CASARMGPQETQYF.